The TCR beta chain described here comes from a study of shared clonotypes between healthy human individuals (TCRdb year 2020). General notes on the study: The cohort comprised a couple of women and three men aged 18 to 49 years. Per donor, three plates each were used for CD4 naive and CD4 memory, two for CD8 naive, and one for CD8 memory. The study deeply sequenced blood TCR repertoires of about 5 healthy adults to estimate repertoire size and the extent of clonotype sharing between individuals. To increase sequencing depth and limit assay-specific biases, different laboratories used diverse techniques to prepare libraries and sequence TCR repertoires. Per donor, leukapheresis produced somewhere between about 0.8 and 9.5 billion PBMCs.

CD8 naive samples were obtained by positive selection for CCR7 among CD45RO-negative cells, yielding a CD45RA+CCR7+ population from which TemRA cells were excluded. Healthy HIV-negative adults with no recently reported acute infections or vaccinations were included as donors. Only Caucasian adults living in Nashville, Tennessee, USA were represented among the donors. Blood was obtained by leukapheresis, after which PBMCs were separated by Ficoll-Histopaque density gradient centrifugation and cryopreserved in liquid nitrogen vapor phase. Purity and quantity of every magnetically sorted T cell population were checked by analytical flow cytometry. From each sorted fraction, genomic DNA was isolated and quantified by UV absorbance on a Nanodrop 2000c. What the research found in general, with its limitations: Sharing across a few donors was observed for 5% to 6.5% of naive CD4, 3% to 4% of naive CD8, over 2% of memory CD4, and around 0.4% of memory CD8 clonotypes. Even with the large sequencing depth, rarefaction of the sorted-subset datasets indicated that sequencing was incomplete. Because the study included a small number of donors, the genetic and exposure-history diversity represented was limited. Only blood was sampled, and tissue TCR repertoires likely differ from those in blood. Naive subsets generally had larger estimated clonotype richness than memory subsets. Compared with non-shared clonotypes, clonotypes shared by all four sorted-subset donors had higher generation probabilities. Pairwise subsampling led to the expectation that sequencing depth would affect the degree of clonotype sharing among donors.

Points on this clone: Its antigen remains unidentified. Base quality data are lacking; no much larger clone is found one base away.

TCR CDR3 regions were amplified from genomic DNA by multiplex PCR using the deep immunoSEQ assay. Genomic DNA extracted from each cell subset was distributed evenly over all wells of several immunoSEQ 96-well plates, and each plate served as one replicate. For sorted subsets, roughly 200 ng of genomic DNA, equivalent to roughly 30,000 T cell genomes, went into each replicate PCR. Purified libraries were quantified with a Qubit 3.0 fluorometer, sized on a Bioanalyzer 2100, and re-quantified with the KAPA Library Quantification kit. Each immunoSEQ 96-well plate was sequenced on its own single-read 150-cycle Illumina NextSeq 550 flow cell. The published analysis was carried out like this. Because the immunoSEQ output held only junctional sequences and lacked quality scores, the filtering could not match the filtering applied to full-length reads. To assign V/J genes and CDR3, sequences were annotated using PyIR, a Python wrapper for IgBLAST v1.9, with IMGT germline references. Reads were removed for weak V/J assignments (E-value above 1e-6), missing CDR3, stop codons, out-of-frame junctions, or ambiguous translated residues. V3J clonotypes were defined as sequences sharing the same inferred V gene, J gene, and CDR3 amino acid sequence. To compute the percentage overlap between repertoires, the number of shared unique clonotypes was divided by the size of the smaller repertoire. Three approaches were used to assess repertoire richness: RTK rarefaction, the Chao1 estimator, and Recon v2.1 estimates of unobserved clonotypes. For all TCRbeta clonotypes obtained by the gDNA method from a handful of donors, generation probabilities were computed with OLGA. This immuneACCESS table, as held by TCRdb, lists in-frame sequences with V and J called but not all clones. Of the missing ones, under half trace to an unresolved V gene in checked studies; the others have no known cause. V, J and clone size reflect that table, while D and trimming were determined from the DNA. A total of approximately 2,000,000 clones appear in this sample, roughly 93% of them only once. More than 1.5% of the sample comes from the top ten.

V trim: 1 base; J trim: 8 bases; unmatched bases: 7. CDR1 SGHDN and CDR2 FVKESK are derived from the germline V gene. There are 16 amino acids in the CDR3, from cysteine to phenylalanine inclusive. Only the CDR3 region is kept as DNA, spanning 48 bases read in frame from base 1. The rearranged segments are TRBV14 and TRBJ2-1, and 11 junction bases match TRBD2. The specimen was naive CD8+ T cells from PBMCs. The cell subset or site label here, explained by the study, means: CD45RA+CCR7+. The receptor comes from a young man in good health. Some clones in this sample may be carry-over from other donors' samples. Read as DNA, the sequence is TGTGCCAGCAGCCAAGTGGGACTAGCGGTGCCATATGAGCAGTTCTTC. Its amino acids are CASSQVGLAVPYEQFF.